One sample yielded the 16 T cell receptor beta chains listed below, sequenced in a study of T and B cells in COVID-19 patients. Each TRB amplification used roughly 250-550 ng of genomic DNA from blood. BIOMED2 TRB-A/B primer pools were used in multiplex TRB PCR. A single record per CDR3 protein comes from TCRdb applying MiXCR to the multiplex PCR reads. This sample has 9,000 to 13,000 distinct CDR3 sequences, with around 30% found just once. Sequenced: blood. The source of these receptors is a human donor with active COVID-19.

This rearrangement joins TRBV7-9 to TRBJ1-1, with 10 nucleotides matching TRBD1. The V and J ends lost 5 bases and 5 bases, in that order; junction bases with no gene match: 5. This CDR3 is 14 amino acids long. Germline assignment: CDR1 SEHNR and CDR2 FQNEAQ (reference sequence). The CDR3 here is CASSIRQGATEAFF. The CDR3 coding sequence is TGTGCCAGCAGCATCAGACAGGGGGCGACTGAAGCTTTCTTT.

The rearrangement links TRBV11-2 to TRBJ2-7; D is perhaps TRBD2 (5 bases). The V gene lost 5 bases and the J gene lost 7 bases, with 9 bases spanning the gap. The CDR3 loop spans 11 amino acids. Per the germline V gene, CDR1 is SGHAT and CDR2 is FQNNGV. The CDR3 DNA is TGTGCCAGCAGCCCCGAGGGAGAGCAGTACTTC. It translates to CASSPEGEQYF.

This chain uses TRBV15 with TRBJ1-2; D is unresolved. CDR3 length equals 14 residues. V was pared by 1 base and J by 6 bases, with 12 bases between. Germline V gives CDR1 LNHNV, CDR2 YYDKDF (reference sequence). The CDR3 sequence: CATSRGEEVDGYTF. The CDR3 DNA reads as TGTGCCACCAGCAGAGGAGAGGAGGTCGATGGCTACACCTTC.

Of note for this clonotype: A much more abundant neighbour one base away suggests this may be a read error. The rearrangement uses TRBV6-5 and TRBJ2-3, with TRBD2 matching 10 bases. The V gene end was trimmed by 8 bases and the J gene end by 13 bases; junction bases not matched to a gene: 18. This CDR3 is 15 amino acids long. The germline CDR1 and CDR2 sequences are MNHEY and SVGAGI. In DNA, the CDR3 is TGTGCCAGCCGCCTCGCCGTGACTAGCGGGTCGGGGGAGTATTTT. This gives the protein CASRLAVTSGSGEYF.

The V call is TRBV10-3, the J call TRBJ2-7; D is undetermined. Trimming pared 5 bases from V and 6 bases from J, leaving 11 bases between. Germline CDR1 reads ENHRY; CDR2 reads SYGVKD. The CDR3 is made up of 12 amino acids. CDR3 residues: CAISPLSIEQYF. The CDR3 DNA reads as TGTGCCATCAGTCCCCTATCTATCGAGCAGTACTTC.

J is TRBJ2-7 and V is TRBV12-3 or TRBV12-4, with unresolved D. This CDR3 has 14 amino acids. Trimming removed 1 base from V and 3 bases from J, with 10 bases in between. The CDR3 sequence is CASSLESVNYEQYF. In DNA, the CDR3 is TGTGCCAGCAGTTTAGAGTCAGTAAACTACGAGCAGTACTTC.

This sequence joins TRBV5-1 and TRBJ1-1; D is uncertain. Trimming stripped 4 bases from V and 0 bases from J, with 16 bases between. The CDR3 spans 16 residues. Germline V gene lookup returns CDR1 SGHRS and CDR2 YFSETQ. DNA for the CDR3: TGCGCCAGCAGCACACACCGGGGAGATTTGAACACTGAAGCTTTCTTT. It is translated as CASSTHRGDLNTEAFF.

This clonotype has only a few counts. The chain carries TRBV24-1 and TRBJ2-5, with 9 bases matching TRBD2. CDR3 length equals 15 residues. Germline CDR1 KGHDR, CDR2 SFDVKD. The ends lost 4 bases at V and 3 bases at J; junction bases unmatched: 5. As DNA, the CDR3 is TGTGCCACCAGTGACCCCGCTAGCGGGGAAGAGACCCAGTACTTC. This codes for CATSDPASGEETQYF.

The chain links TRBV5-6 to TRBJ1-5; D perhaps matches TRBD1 (5 bases). Germline CDR1 is SGHDT and CDR2 is YYEEEE. This CDR3 spans 16 amino acids. The germline V and J ends were trimmed by 2 bases and 2 bases, with 14 bases remaining between them. Here the CDR3 DNA reads TGTGCCAGCAGCTTTAGGGGCAGCCTTGGCAATCAGCCCCAGCATTTT. Encoded protein: CASSFRGSLGNQPQHF.

This clonotype is medium-sized in the sample. This chain links TRBV19 with TRBJ2-5, with D possibly matching TRBD1 (5 bases). Trimming removed 5 bases at V and 5 bases at J, with 15 bases between. Germline lookup yields CDR1 LNHDA and CDR2 SQIVND (reference sequence). The CDR3 length is 14 residues. The CDR3 here is CASSARTTLETQYF. The CDR3 region has the DNA TGTGCCAGTAGTGCCCGGACAACGCTGGAGACCCAGTACTTC. The complete variable domain, with remaining parts taken from reference TRBV19 and TRBJ2-5, reads DGGITQSPKYLFRKEGQNVTLSCEQNLNHDAMYWYRQDPGQGLRLIYYSQIVNDFQKGDIAEGYSVSREKKESFPLTVTSAQKNPTAFYLCASSARTTLETQYFGPGTRLLVL.

The chain recombines TRBV7-2 with TRBJ1-2; no firm D call. V lost 2 bases to trimming and J lost 3 bases, with 16 bases between them. The CDR3 consists of 16 residues. Germline V gives CDR1 SGHTA, CDR2 FQGNSA. The CDR3 nucleotides read TGTGCCAGCAGCTTACCTCTGAAGGGCGAAGACTATGGCTACACCTTC. This gives the protein CASSLPLKGEDYGYTF.

This clonotype has a handful of counts. This rearrangement joins TRBV11-1 to TRBJ2-7; tentative D call: TRBD1 (6 bases). V dropped 4 bases and J dropped 11 bases, with 12 bases sitting between them. There are 11 residues in the CDR3. The germline CDR1 and CDR2 sequences are SGHAT and FQDESV (reference sequence). The CDR3 loop reads CASSSTGLKYF. DNA of the CDR3: TGTGCCAGCAGCTCAACAGGGTTGAAGTACTTC.

This clonotype showed up just a few times. This sequence joins TRBV6-2 or TRBV6-3 and TRBJ2-3; D ambiguous. Germline V gene lookup returns CDR1 MNHEY and CDR2 SVGEGT. The CDR3 is 12 amino acids. Between the trimmed V and J ends, which lost 4 bases and 4 bases, there was a span of 6 bases. The CDR3 sequence is CASSFLADTQYF. DNA for the CDR3: TGTGCCAGCAGTTTCCTAGCAGATACGCAGTATTTT.

This clonotype was found a few times. This chain links TRBV5-6 with TRBJ2-2, with D maybe TRBD2 (5 bases). V was trimmed by 4 bases and J by 5 bases, leaving 15 bases between them. The CDR3 totals 15 residues. Germline lookup yields CDR1 SGHDT and CDR2 YYEEEE. CDR3 sequence: CASSRWELGTGELFF. DNA for the CDR3: TGTGCCAGCAGCCGTTGGGAGTTGGGGACCGGGGAGCTGTTTTTT. The variable domain in full, completed from reference TRBV5-6 and TRBJ2-2, reads DAGVTQSPTHLIKTRGQQVTLRCSPKSGHDTVSWYQQALGQGPQFIFQYYEEEERQRGNFPDRFSGHQFPNYSSELNVNALLLGDSALYLCASSRWELGTGELFFGEGSRLTVL.

By share, this clonotype ranks as medium-sized. The chain couples TRBV5-5 to TRBJ2-2, with 7 bases that match TRBD2. V trimming: 3 bases; J trimming: 1 base; junction bases outside the gene matches: 6. The CDR3 runs 16 residues. Germline CDR1 and CDR2: SGHKS and YYEKEE (reference sequence). The CDR3 here is CASSSPSGVNTGELFF. In nucleotides, the CDR3 is TGTGCCAGCAGCTCTCCCAGCGGGGTGAACACCGGGGAGCTGTTTTTT.

The chain employs TRBV7-9 and TRBJ2-3; D is uncertain. From germline, CDR1 is SEHNR and CDR2 FQNEAQ (reference sequence). The CDR3 runs to 16 residues. The germline V and J ends were trimmed by 1 base and 0 bases, with 11 bases remaining between them. The CDR3 reads CASSLGVSTSTDTQYF. Here the CDR3 DNA reads TGTGCCAGCAGCTTAGGGGTATCTACTAGCACAGATACGCAGTATTTT.